Listed below are T cell receptor beta chains from one sample, sequenced in a study of radiation and T cells in renal cell carcinoma. Profiled with immunoSEQ multiplex PCR; TCRdb holds only in-frame clones, not every one. The table has 120,000 to 150,000 clones, 86% seen once. Sequenced here: blood, sampled from a patient whose treatment included radiotherapy and nephrectomy. The receptors shown here come from a woman between 45 and 65 years old with renal cell carcinoma. Both conserved end residues are part of each CDR3. The D gene is left open where the match is weak. Only part of the rows carry a size: once, few, many, or a class if the clone is expanded.

. | TRBJ1-1 | TRBV19 | . | TGTGCCAGTAGTATAGCAGCGGGGATACTCACTGAAGCTTTCTTT | CASSIAAGILTEAFF
TRBD1 | TRBJ2-7 | TRBV27 | . | TGTGCCAGCAGCAGCTTAGTTGGACAGGGCCACGAGCAGTACTTC | CASSSLVGQGHEQYF
. | TRBJ2-7 | TRBV6-1 | . | TGTGCCAGCAGTGAGGGGATTCTGGAGGAGCAGTACTTC | CASSEGILEEQYF
. | TRBJ1-2 | TRBV10-2 | . | TGCGCCAGCAGTGAAATGGTGGATGGCTACACCTTC | CASSEMVDGYTF
. | TRBJ2-1 | TRBV14 | . | TGTGCCAGCAGCCAATTTTTTGGGGCCATCGAGCAGTTCTTC | CASSQFFGAIEQFF
. | TRBJ1-4 | TRBV5-1 | . | TGCGCCAGCAGCGGAGACAGCGCGAATGAAAAACTGTTTTTT | CASSGDSANEKLFF
TRBD1 | TRBJ2-2 | TRBV6-5 | . | TGTGCCAGCAGTTACGTCCGGACAGGGCCCACCGGGGAGCTGTTTTTT | CASSYVRTGPTGELFF
. | TRBJ1-5 | TRBV27 | . | TGTGCCAGCAGTCCCACTGACAGGAATCAGCCCCAGCATTTT | CASSPTDRNQPQHF
. | TRBJ1-5 | TRBV10-3 | . | TGTGCCATCAGTGTGGATGGACGTCAGCCCCAGCATTTT | CAISVDGRQPQHF
. | TRBJ2-3 | TRBV5-1 | . | TGCGCCAGCAGCACCCTCCCAGGGGTGATCACAGATACGCAGTATTTT | CASSTLPGVITDTQYF
. | TRBJ2-7 | TRBV6-1 | . | TGTGCCAGCAGTGAATCTCTCGAGCAGTACTTC | CASSESLEQYF
TRBD1 | TRBJ2-5 | TRBV5-6 | . | TGTGCCAGCAGCCGGCTAATTGGGACAGGGGGCCAAGAGACCCAGTACTTC | CASSRLIGTGGQETQYF
. | TRBJ2-7 | TRBV27 | . | TGTGCCAGCAGTTTCGCCAGGCCCCGACCTCCCTACGAGCAGTACTTC | CASSFARPRPPYEQYF
. | TRBJ2-5 | TRBV19 | . | TGTGCCAGTAGTAGCCGGACAGCCCAAGAGACCCAGTACTTC | CASSSRTAQETQYF
TRBD1 | TRBJ2-7 | TRBV6-5 | . | TGTGCCAGCAGTTACTCCGGGACAGGGCAGGAGTACTTC | CASSYSGTGQEYF
. | TRBJ2-1 | TRBV28 | . | TGTGCCAGCAGTTCTACGGGGTTCTACAATGAGCAGTTCTTC | CASSSTGFYNEQFF
. | TRBJ1-5 | TRBV19 | . | TGTGCCAGTAGTATAGAGGCGGTCGGGGGGCAGGGTCAGCCCCAGCATTTT | CASSIEAVGGQGQPQHF
TRBD2 | TRBJ2-7 | TRBV14 | . | TGTGCCAGCAGCCGTCCGGGACTAGAAAGATACGAGCAGTACTTC | CASSRPGLERYEQYF
TRBD1 | TRBJ2-2 | TRBV5-1 | . | TGCGCCAGTAGGGACAGGTATGACACCGGGGAGCTGTTTTTT | CASRDRYDTGELFF
. | TRBJ1-5 | TRBV18 | . | TGTGCCAGCTCAAGGGGGGGACAGCCCCAGCATTTT | CASSRGGQPQHF
. | TRBJ2-2 | TRBV7-9 | once | TGTGCCAGCAGCCCCTCGGAGGGGGGGAACACCGGGGAGCTGTTTTTT | CASSPSEGGNTGELFF
. | TRBJ1-5 | TRBV28 | . | TGTGCCAACGGCCGCTATAGCAATCAGCCCCAGCATTTT | CANGRYSNQPQHF
. | TRBJ2-5 | TRBV25-1 | . | TGTGCCAGCAGTGAATGGCCCGAAGAGACCCAGTACTTC | CASSEWPEETQYF
. | TRBJ1-6 | TRBV11-2 | . | TGTGCCAGCAGAGGGGAGTTTTTTCGTAATCTGAATTCACCCCTCCACTTT | CASRGEFFRNLNSPLHF
TRBD1 | TRBJ1-2 | TRBV5-6 | once | TGTGCCAGCAGCACCCGGGACAGGGTTTACTATGGCTACACCTTC | CASSTRDRVYYGYTF
. | TRBJ2-2 | TRBV9 | . | TGTGCCAGCAGCCCGGCGGCCGGGGAGCTGTTTTTT | CASSPAAGELFF
TRBD1 | TRBJ2-7 | TRBV4-1 | . | TGCGCCAGCAGCCAAGGGGGACAGGGAGGAGATGAGCAGTACTTC | CASSQGGQGGDEQYF
. | TRBJ2-4 | TRBV6-6 | . | TGTGCCAGCAGTTACTATGGAGACAGGCCAAACATTCAGTACTTC | CASSYYGDRPNIQYF
. | TRBJ2-1 | TRBV9 | few | TGTGCCAGCAGCGCCACGGGCGGGATCTTTAATGAGCAGTTCTTC | CASSATGGIFNEQFF
. | TRBJ1-1 | TRBV18 | . | TGTGCCAGCTCACCACCGAACGACCCGTACACTGAAGCTTTCTTT | CASSPPNDPYTEAFF
. | TRBJ2-4 | TRBV9 | . | TGTGCCAGCAGCACGCGACCGGACGGGAACATTCAGTACTTC | CASSTRPDGNIQYF
. | TRBJ2-7 | TRBV25-1 | . | TGTGCCAGCAGTGCCGGCTACGAGCAGTACTTC | CASSAGYEQYF
. | TRBJ2-5 | TRBV2 | . | TGTGCCGGAGACAAGGGGTATCAAGAGTCCCAGTACTTC | CAGDKGYQESQYF
TRBD1 | TRBJ1-3 | TRBV5-1 | . | TGCGCCAGCAGCTTGGGGACAGGGCGGGGAAACACCATATATTTT | CASSLGTGRGNTIYF
TRBD1 | TRBJ2-3 | TRBV28 | . | TGTGCCAGCACTCCGGACAGGGAGAAGCAGTATTTT | CASTPDREKQYF